The 16 T cell receptor beta chains presented below share a single source sample, sequenced in a study of T cells in Graves' hyperthyroidism and ophthalmopathy (dated by TCRdb to the late 2010s). The library was generated by multiplex PCR. TCRdb names Illumina HiSeq 2000 as the instrument used. TCR beta CDR3 regions were amplified from RNA transcripts. A first-round RT-PCR of the TCR CDR3 used the HTBI primer set with the Qiagen OneStep RT-PCR kit. Using fastp trimming at Q25 and MiXCR clonotype assembly, TCRdb reanalyzed the public sequencing data and kept in-frame beta chains. Each CDR3 protein appears once, grouped with its most common genes and DNA. Counted in this sample were some 770,000 distinct CDR3 sequences; around 15% of them appeared once. Over 7.5% of the sample rests with the top ten. Material: blood. The receptors come from a man aged 18 to 29 with Graves' hyperthyroidism.

The chain links TRBV6-1 to TRBJ1-2; D unresolved. Looked up from germline, CDR1 is MNHNS and CDR2 is SASEGT. V lost 8 bases, J lost 4 bases, and 11 bases lay in between. CDR3 length equals 12 residues. CDR3 bases: TGTGCCAGCGGTACAGAGCCCTATGGCTACACCTTC. This gives the protein CASGTEPYGYTF.

This clonotype was observed a handful of times. The chain joins TRBV29-1 to TRBJ1-5, with D unresolved. Germline CDR1 and CDR2: SQVTM and ANQGSEA. CDR3 size: 13 residues. The V end lost 6 bases, the J end lost 9 bases, and 18 bases lay between the germline ends. CDR3 DNA sequence: TGCAGCGTCAGCACCGGGCCTTTTGCGCCCCAGCATTTT. Its protein is CSVSTGPFAPQHF.

This clonotype was seen only a few times. The chain is built from TRBV28 and TRBJ1-5; TRBD1 agrees at 7 bases. There are 16 residues in the CDR3. The germline gives CDR1 MDHEN, CDR2 SYDVKM. J was trimmed by 0 bases and V by 5 bases; bases with no gene match: 7. CDR3 residues: CASSPWTGDSNQPQHF. For the CDR3, the DNA is TGTGCCAGCAGTCCCTGGACAGGCGATAGCAATCAGCCCCAGCATTTT.

At least ten counts were recorded for this clonotype. This chain uses TRBV28 with TRBJ2-7; the D call may be TRBD1 or TRBD2 (5 bases each). CDR1 is MDHEN and CDR2 is SYDVKM in the germline V gene. Trimming removed 9 bases at V and 2 bases at J, with 14 bases between. The CDR3 extends over 13 amino acids. Here the CDR3 DNA reads TGTGCCAGTCGTTGGGGGACCCCCTACGAGCAGTACTTC. Encoded protein: CASRWGTPYEQYF.

This clonotype was observed many times. The rearrangement uses TRBV12-3 or TRBV12-4 and TRBJ2-3; 9 positions agree with TRBD1. The V and J ends lost 3 bases and 4 bases, in that order; junction bases with no gene match: 2. The CDR3 extends over 14 amino acids. The CDR3 sequence: CASSLGQGSDTQYF. The CDR3 nucleotides read TGTGCCAGCAGTTTGGGACAGGGATCAGATACGCAGTATTTT.

The V call is TRBV30, the J call TRBJ2-1; 7 bases match TRBD1. Germline CDR1 reads GTSNPN; CDR2 reads SVGIG (reference sequence). With V trimmed by 3 bases and J by 15 bases, 20 bases remained unmatched. CDR3 size: 15 residues. For the CDR3, the DNA is TGTGCCTGGAGGCCAGGACAGGCTACCGCCTGGGAGACGTTCTTC. Translated: CAWRPGQATAWETFF.

The chain employs TRBV4-2 and TRBJ2-2, with a tentative D call TRBD1 (5 bases). CDR1 and CDR2 from the germline V gene are LGHNA and YNFKEQ. This CDR3 has 17 amino acids. Trimming pared 2 bases from V and 0 bases from J, leaving 13 bases between. CDR3 sequence reads: CASSQLTGLSNTGELFF. The CDR3 coding sequence is TGTGCCAGCAGCCAACTCACAGGCCTCTCGAACACCGGGGAGCTGTTTTTT.

This clonotype showed up just a few times. The chain employs TRBV6-5 and TRBJ2-2; D tentatively fits TRBD1 or TRBD2 (5 bases each). Between the trimmed V and J ends, which lost 2 bases and 0 bases, there was a span of 7 bases. The CDR3 consists of 15 residues. CDR1 MNHEY and CDR2 SVGAGI come from the germline V gene. The DNA for the CDR3 is TGTGCCAGCAGTTACGGGGGAACGAACACCGGGGAGCTGTTTTTT. It encodes CASSYGGTNTGELFF.

This clonotype showed up just once. The V call is TRBV4-1, the J call TRBJ2-3, with 7 bases identical to TRBD1. CDR3 length: 16 amino acids. Trimming cost V 1 base and J 3 bases; bases outside gene matches: 7. Germline assignment: CDR1 MGHRA and CDR2 YSYEKL. CDR3 DNA: TGCGCCAGCAGCCAAGGTCCAGGGGGAAGGACAGATACGCAGTATTTT. It translates to CASSQGPGGRTDTQYF.

The CDR3 sequence: CASSLGGQWLANTGELFF. DNA for the CDR3: TGTGCCAGCAGCTTGGGGGGACAGTGGCTCGCGAACACCGGGGAGCTGTTTTTT. The genes are TRBV5-4 and TRBJ2-2, with TRBD1 matching over 7 bases. CDR3 length: 18 residues. Germline CDR1 SGHNT, CDR2 YYREEE (reference sequence). The trim removed 0 bases at V and 0 bases at J, leaving 8 bases unmatched.

This clonotype has a handful of counts. This chain links TRBV12-5 with TRBJ2-2, with D unresolved. V gave up 8 bases and J gave up 0 bases, with 13 bases separating them. The CDR3 runs to 15 residues. Germline CDR1 is LGHNT and CDR2 is FRNRAP. In DNA, the CDR3 is TGTGCTAGTCAGCCCCCAGAAACGAACACCGGGGAGCTGTTTTTT. It specifies CASQPPETNTGELFF.

This clonotype has at least ten counts. The chain joins TRBV15 to TRBJ2-7; 8 positions agree with TRBD1. The CDR3 length is 15 residues. From germline, CDR1 is LNHNV and CDR2 YYDKDF (reference sequence). J lost 4 bases, V lost 1 base, and 6 bases had no gene match. The CDR3 loop reads CATSRGPGQGYEQYF. The CDR3 coding sequence is TGTGCCACCAGCAGAGGACCCGGACAGGGTTACGAGCAGTACTTC.

The sample holds a few counts of this clonotype. The chain joins TRBV27 to TRBJ2-7; no firm D call. The CDR3 extends over 13 amino acids. Germline V lookup: CDR1 MNHEY, CDR2 SMNVEV (reference sequence). The ends were cut back, 3 bases at V and 2 bases at J, with 8 bases in the middle. The CDR3 DNA is TGTGCCAGCAGTTTTACTACGGCCTACGAGCAGTACTTC. Its translation is CASSFTTAYEQYF.

V is TRBV4-2 and J is TRBJ1-1; D is unclear. The CDR3 loop spans 15 amino acids. Germline assignment: CDR1 LGHNA and CDR2 YNFKEQ. V was cut by 0 bases and J by 8 bases, with 16 bases left in between. The CDR3 DNA follows: TGTGCCAGCAGCCAAGACTTAGGGTGGGGTGGCGAAGCTTTCTTT. It codes for CASSQDLGWGGEAFF.

This clonotype was counted a few times. J is TRBJ2-1 and V is TRBV30; 12 bases are a match to TRBD2. CDR1 is GTSNPN and CDR2 is SVGIG in the germline V gene (reference sequence). This CDR3 region has 17 residues. The trim removed 0 bases at V and 1 base at J, leaving 4 bases unmatched. In DNA form, the CDR3 reads TGTGCCTGGAGTGTCTGGACTAGCGGGATGTCCTACAATGAGCAGTTCTTC. Residues: CAWSVWTSGMSYNEQFF.

This clonotype occurred many times. The chain recombines TRBV7-2 with TRBJ1-5; D gene ambiguous. With 5 bases removed from V and 2 bases from J, the gap between germline ends came to 13 bases. The CDR3 has 15 residues. Germline V gene data show CDR1 as SGHTA and CDR2 as FQGNSA. The CDR3: CASSPSIAGNQPQHF. The CDR3 region has the DNA TGTGCCAGCAGCCCTTCAATCGCAGGCAATCAGCCCCAGCATTTT.